These 9 T cell receptor beta chains share one sample of origin, sequenced in a study of blood T cells in healthy people across ages. Combining a sample-barcoded 5' primer with a J-beta primer mix, a second PCR ran for 7 to 11 cycles. One entry per CDR3 protein results from TCRdb running MiXCR on the 5' RACE reads. The repertoire holds 250,000 to 300,000 distinct CDR3 sequences, with roughly 26% as singletons. The sequencing sample was made of blood. The receptors shown here come from a woman aged 65 to 85 in good health.

The chain uses TRBV5-1 and TRBJ1-2; D gene unclear. The CDR3 is made up of 14 amino acids. Germline-derived CDR1 and CDR2 are SGHRS and YFSETQ. The ends were cut back, 1 base at V and 4 bases at J, with 11 bases in the middle. The CDR3 DNA reads as TGCGCCAGCAGCTTGTATGACGGCTCCTATGGCTACACCTTC. This translates into CASSLYDGSYGYTF. Full variable domain (rest looked up from reference TRBV5-1 and TRBJ1-2): KAGVTQTPRYLIKTRGQQVTLSCSPISGHRSVSWYQQTPGQGLQFLFEYFSETQRNKGNFPGRFSGRQFSNSRSEMNVSTLELGDSALYLCASSLYDGSYGYTFGSGTRLTVV.

This clonotype was seen a few times. This sequence joins TRBV9 and TRBJ2-5; D might be TRBD1 (6 bases). V gave up 1 base and J gave up 5 bases, with 15 bases separating them. CDR3 length: 15 residues. In germline, CDR1 is SGDLS, CDR2 YYNGEE. The CDR3 DNA sequence: TGTGCCAGCAGCGTACTGGGGGCTTCATCGGAGACCCAGTACTTC. Amino acids: CASSVLGASSETQYF.

The gene calls are TRBV27 and TRBJ1-2; 7 nucleotides align to TRBD1. The V and J ends lost 8 bases and 8 bases, in that order; junction bases with no gene match: 14. This CDR3 contains 14 residues. Per the germline V gene, CDR1 is MNHEY and CDR2 is SMNVEV (reference sequence). This CDR3 is CASAWDRFLRGYTF. CDR3 nucleotides: TGTGCCAGCGCTTGGGACAGATTTTTGAGGGGCTACACCTTC.

In its sample, this clonotype was seen a few times. This chain links TRBV28 with TRBJ1-6; D might be TRBD1 (6 bases). The CDR3 covers 15 residues. The ends were cut back, 6 bases at V and 5 bases at J, with 14 bases in the middle. Germline V gene data show CDR1 as MDHEN and CDR2 as SYDVKM. CDR3 residues: CASSPWAGDNSPLHF. The DNA for the CDR3 is TGTGCCAGCAGCCCTTGGGCAGGGGATAATTCACCCCTCCACTTT.

This clonotype was observed at least ten times. The genes are TRBV10-3 and TRBJ2-1; 7 bases map to TRBD1. This CDR3 is 14 amino acids long. The ends lost 6 bases at V and 5 bases at J; junction bases unmatched: 7. Looked up from germline, CDR1 is ENHRY and CDR2 is SYGVKD. CDR3 protein: CAIRRQGSDNEQFF. CDR3 nucleotide sequence: TGTGCCATCAGGAGACAGGGATCAGACAATGAGCAGTTCTTC.

The V call is TRBV28, the J call TRBJ1-2, with D perhaps TRBD1 (6 bases). V lost 3 bases, J lost 7 bases, and 18 bases lay in between. The germline V gene has CDR1 MDHEN and CDR2 SYDVKM. The CDR3 has 15 residues. The CDR3 loop reads CASSLANRVLGGYTF. The CDR3 DNA follows: TGTGCCAGCAGTTTGGCGAACAGGGTTTTGGGTGGCTACACCTTC.

Only a few counts were recorded for this clonotype. The chain links TRBV10-3 to TRBJ2-1, with 8 bases aligning to TRBD2. The V segment lost 7 bases and the J segment 4 bases; nucleotides outside the gene matches: 9. Germline CDR1 and CDR2: ENHRY and SYGVKD. This CDR3 is 15 amino acids long. The CDR3 is CAIMEAGGPYNEQFF. Written as DNA, the CDR3 is TGTGCCATCATGGAGGCGGGAGGACCTTACAATGAGCAGTTCTTC.

This clonotype has a handful of counts. A much larger clone lies one base from this, so it may be a read error. This rearrangement joins TRBV20-1 to TRBJ2-1; unclear D gene. This CDR3 comprises 14 residues. The V and J ends lost 7 bases and 3 bases respectively, with 16 bases between them. From germline, CDR1 is DFQATT and CDR2 SNEGSKA (reference sequence). CDR3 residues: CSVKFLTLYNEQFF. The CDR3 coding sequence is TGCAGTGTGAAGTTTCTAACTCTCTACAATGAGCAGTTCTTC.

This clonotype was recorded a few times. The chain has TRBV7-2 and TRBJ2-3, with a weak D call TRBD2 (6 bases). This CDR3 is built from 15 residues. Germline CDR1 is SGHTA and CDR2 is FQGNSA. V was pared by 8 bases and J by 2 bases, with 17 bases between. The CDR3 coding sequence is TGTGCCAGCGGCCAAGTAGCGGCCCTCACAGATACGCAGTATTTT. It yields the protein CASGQVAALTDTQYF.